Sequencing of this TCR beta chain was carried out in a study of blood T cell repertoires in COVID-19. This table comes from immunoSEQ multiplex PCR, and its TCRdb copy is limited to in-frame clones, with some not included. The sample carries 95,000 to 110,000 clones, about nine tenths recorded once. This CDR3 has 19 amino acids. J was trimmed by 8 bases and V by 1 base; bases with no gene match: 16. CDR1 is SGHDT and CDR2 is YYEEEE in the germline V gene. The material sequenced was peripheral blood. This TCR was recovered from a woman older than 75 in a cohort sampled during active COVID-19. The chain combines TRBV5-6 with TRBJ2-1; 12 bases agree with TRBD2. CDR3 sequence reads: CASSLWASGGAALVDEQFF. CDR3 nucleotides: TGTGCCAGCAGCTTGTGGGCTAGCGGGGGGGCCGCTTTAGTAGATGAGCAGTTCTTC.